The rows below give T cell receptor beta chains drawn from one sample of a study of cytomegalovirus exposure and HLA in healthy donors. Profiling relied on immunoSEQ multiplex PCR, and the TCRdb table lists in-frame clones only, not all of them. The sample has 95,000 to 150,000 clones; about 80% are singletons. Sequenced sample: PBMCs. These receptor sequences come from a woman between 40 and 50 years old in good health and CMV-seropositive. Both conserved end residues are part of each CDR3. Fields, in order: D gene, V gene, J gene, clone size, CDR3 DNA, CDR3 protein. D genes are given only for firm matches. Only some rows state a clone size, as once, few, many or a class for expanded clones.

TRBD2	TRBV28	TRBJ2-1	-	TGTGCCAGCAGTTCGATACTAGCGGGAGCCAACAATGAGCAGTTCTTC	CASSSILAGANNEQFF
-	TRBV28	TRBJ1-4	-	TGTGCCAGCAGTTTACGTGAGGGCAATGAAAAACTGTTTTTT	CASSLREGNEKLFF
-	TRBV2	TRBJ2-3	-	TGTGCCAGCAGCCAGACTTGGATCACAGATACGCAGTATTTT	CASSQTWITDTQYF
TRBD1	TRBV5-1	TRBJ2-7	-	TGCGCCAGCAGCCTACGAGCCGGGACAGACGAGCAGTACTTC	CASSLRAGTDEQYF
-	TRBV6-1	TRBJ1-1	-	TGTGCCAGCAGGGCGGGCACTGAAGCTTTCTTT	CASRAGTEAFF
TRBD1	TRBV28	TRBJ1-2	-	TGTGCCAGCAGTTTAGAGGGGGCGATATATGGCTACACCTTC	CASSLEGAIYGYTF
-	TRBV19	TRBJ2-3	-	TGTGCCAGTAGTATAGGGGGGCGCCCAGATACGCAGTATTTT	CASSIGGRPDTQYF
-	TRBV28	TRBJ2-7	-	TGTGCCAGCAGACGGGAGTACGAGCAGTACTTC	CASRREYEQYF
TRBD1	TRBV6-1	TRBJ1-5	-	TGTGCCAGCAGTGGCCGACAGGGAAGCAATCAGCCCCAGCATTTT	CASSGRQGSNQPQHF
TRBD1	TRBV6-7	TRBJ2-3	-	TGTGCCAGCAGGACCTTCGACAGGGACCGCACAGATACGCAGTATTTT	CASRTFDRDRTDTQYF
-	TRBV9	TRBJ1-1	-	TGTGCCAGCAATCGGGGGAGGGACACTGAAGCTTTCTTT	CASNRGRDTEAFF
-	TRBV9	TRBJ1-6	-	TGTGCCAGCAACGATTTGAGTTCACCCCTCCACTTT	CASNDLSSPLHF
-	TRBV4-1	TRBJ1-3	-	TGCGCCAGCAGCCAAGGGTTGGCACGGGGAGTTGGAAACACCATATATTTT	CASSQGLARGVGNTIYF
-	TRBV20-1	TRBJ2-1	few	TGCAGTGCTCGCCGGTTAGAGCAGTTCTTC	CSARRLEQFF
TRBD2	TRBV6-5	TRBJ2-5	-	TGTGCCAGCAGTTGGACTAGCGGGGGACCCCAAGAGACCCAGTACTTC	CASSWTSGGPQETQYF
TRBD2	TRBV7-2	TRBJ2-7	-	TGTGCCAGCAGCTTGTTAGTTAAACGCGGGAGAGACGGCTACGAGCAGTACTTC	CASSLLVKRGRDGYEQYF
TRBD2	TRBV5-1	TRBJ2-4	-	TGCGCCAACAGCTTACTAGCGGGAGCCAAAAACATTCAGTACTTC	CANSLLAGAKNIQYF
TRBD2	TRBV11-2	TRBJ2-7	-	TGTGCCAGCACACCGACTAGCGGGCGCTACGAGCAGTACTTC	CASTPTSGRYEQYF
TRBD2	TRBV9	TRBJ2-1	-	TGTGCCAGCAGCGTACGAGCGGGAGGGCGGAACCCCTATGAGCAGTTCTTC	CASSVRAGGRNPYEQFF
-	TRBV30	TRBJ1-2	-	TGTGCCTGGACTAATCTCGGGGGGCCAGGGTATGGCTACACCTTC	CAWTNLGGPGYGYTF
-	TRBV11-2	TRBJ2-7	-	TGTGCCAGCAGCCCTAGTTTGGGCTCCTACGAGCAGTACTTC	CASSPSLGSYEQYF
TRBD2	TRBV19	TRBJ2-2	once	TGTGCCAGTTCCCCGGGAGGCTCGAGGACCGGGGAGCTGTTTTTT	CASSPGGSRTGELFF
-	TRBV9	TRBJ2-7	-	TGTGCCAGCAGCGCAACACAGGGTCGAGGACCCTACGAGCAGTACTTC	CASSATQGRGPYEQYF
-	TRBV6-7	TRBJ2-1	-	TGTGCCAGCAGTTACCCGGAGGGGTTTTACAATGAGCAGTTCTTC	CASSYPEGFYNEQFF
-	TRBV28	TRBJ2-3	-	TGTGCCAGCATAAGAGGGTTATCTTACACAGATACGCAGTATTTT	CASIRGLSYTDTQYF
TRBD1	TRBV6-1	TRBJ2-2	few	TGTGCCTCCGGGGGACAGGGCCTACCCGGGGAGCTGTTTTTT	CASGGQGLPGELFF
-	TRBV25-1	TRBJ2-1	-	TGTGCCAGCAGTGGTCTAGCTCCCTACAATGAGCAGTTCTTC	CASSGLAPYNEQFF
TRBD2	TRBV5-1	TRBJ2-3	few	TGCGCCAGCAGCACAGGACTAGCGGGAGCATCAGATACGCAGTATTTT	CASSTGLAGASDTQYF
TRBD1	TRBV9	TRBJ2-3	-	TGTGCCAGCAGCGGCGGACAGGGGCCAGATACGCAGTATTTT	CASSGGQGPDTQYF
TRBD2	TRBV6-4	TRBJ2-1	-	TGTGCCACCGGGACTAGCGGGCGTGGTGGGGATGAGCAGTTCTTC	CATGTSGRGGDEQFF
-	TRBV7-8	TRBJ1-2	-	TGTGCCAGCAGCTTAGGGACAGACTATGGCTACACCTTC	CASSLGTDYGYTF
TRBD1	TRBV9	TRBJ1-2	-	TGTGCCAGCAGCGTAGGGGACGAGGGGGCGCGATATGGCTACACCTTC	CASSVGDEGARYGYTF